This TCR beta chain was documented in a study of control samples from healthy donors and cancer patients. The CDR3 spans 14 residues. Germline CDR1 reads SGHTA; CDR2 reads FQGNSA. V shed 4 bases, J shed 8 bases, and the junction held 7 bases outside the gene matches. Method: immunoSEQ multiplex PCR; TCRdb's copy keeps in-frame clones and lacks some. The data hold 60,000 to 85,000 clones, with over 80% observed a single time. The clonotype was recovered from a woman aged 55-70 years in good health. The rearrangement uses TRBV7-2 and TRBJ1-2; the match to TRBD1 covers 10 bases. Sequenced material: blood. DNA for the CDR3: TGTGCCAGCAGCTCCGGACAGGGGGATCAAGGCTACACCTTC. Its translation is CASSSGQGDQGYTF. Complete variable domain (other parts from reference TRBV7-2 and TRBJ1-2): GAGVSQSPSNKVTEKGKDVELRCDPISGHTALYWYRQSLGQGLEFLIYFQGNSAPDKSGLPSDRFSAERTGGSVSTLTIQRTQQEDSAVYLCASSSGQGDQGYTFGSGTRLTVV.